This T cell receptor beta chain is from a study of blood T cells in healthy people across ages. General observations from the study: A roughly linear age-dependent decrease characterized TCR beta diversity per million T cells. Strongly correlated with naive T cell percentage was TCR beta diversity.

A few counts support this clonotype. The target antigen is unknown. It was with a sample-barcoded 5' primer and a J-beta primer mix that a second PCR of about 6 to 12 cycles was run. Using its own MiXCR run on the 5' RACE reads, TCRdb lists one record per CDR3 protein. The table lists about 1.5 million distinct CDR3 sequences, 42% of them singletons. V lost 3 bases to trimming and J lost 2 bases; unmatched junction nucleotides: 10. The CDR3 extends over 17 amino acids. From germline, CDR1 is MNHNY and CDR2 SVGAGI (reference sequence). Isolating PBMCs gave at least 6 million of these cells per sample. Specimen: blood. This clonotype was sampled from a woman aged 18-35 years in good health. The chain is built from TRBV6-6 and TRBJ2-1, with 7 bases identical to TRBD2. In DNA form, the CDR3 reads TGTGCCAGCAGTTATCAGTCCGGGGGGAGTGCCTACAATGAGCAGTTCTTC. Translating gives CASSYQSGGSAYNEQFF.